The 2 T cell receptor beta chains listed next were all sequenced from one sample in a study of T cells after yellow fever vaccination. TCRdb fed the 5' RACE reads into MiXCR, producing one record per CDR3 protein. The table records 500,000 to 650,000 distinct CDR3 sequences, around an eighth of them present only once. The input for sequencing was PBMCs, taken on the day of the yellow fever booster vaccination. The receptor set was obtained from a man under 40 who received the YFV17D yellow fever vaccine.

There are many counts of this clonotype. The CDR3 nucleotides are TGTGCCAGCAGTTACGGACGGACAGGGTACTATGGCTACACCTTC. Amino acid sequence: CASSYGRTGYYGYTF. V and J are TRBV6-2 or TRBV6-3 and TRBJ1-2; 8 nucleotides agree with TRBD1. The CDR3 loop spans 15 amino acids. Germline CDR1 is MNHEY and CDR2 is SVGEGT. The ends lost 2 bases at V and 3 bases at J; junction bases unmatched: 5.

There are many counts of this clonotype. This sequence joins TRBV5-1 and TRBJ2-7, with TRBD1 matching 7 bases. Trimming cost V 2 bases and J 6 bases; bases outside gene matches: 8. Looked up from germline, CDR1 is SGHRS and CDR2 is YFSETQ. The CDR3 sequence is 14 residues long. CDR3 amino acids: CASSFEDRAGEQYF. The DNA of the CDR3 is TGCGCCAGCAGCTTCGAAGACAGGGCGGGCGAGCAGTACTTC. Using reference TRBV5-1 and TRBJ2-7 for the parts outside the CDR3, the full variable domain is KAGVTQTPRYLIKTRGQQVTLSCSPISGHRSVSWYQQTPGQGLQFLFEYFSETQRNKGNFPGRFSGRQFSNSRSEMNVSTLELGDSALYLCASSFEDRAGEQYFGPGTRLTVT.